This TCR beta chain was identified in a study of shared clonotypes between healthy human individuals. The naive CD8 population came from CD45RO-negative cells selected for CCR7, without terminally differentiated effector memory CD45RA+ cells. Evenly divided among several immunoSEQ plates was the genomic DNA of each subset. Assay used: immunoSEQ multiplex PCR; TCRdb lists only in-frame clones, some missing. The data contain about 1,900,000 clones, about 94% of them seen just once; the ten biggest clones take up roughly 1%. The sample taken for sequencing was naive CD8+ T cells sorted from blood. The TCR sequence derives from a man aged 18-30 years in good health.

CDR3 DNA sequence: TGTGCCAGTAGTGGTCTAGCGGGGGGCTATGAGCAGTTCTTC. Protein product: CASSGLAGGYEQFF. The rearrangement uses TRBV19 and TRBJ2-1; 11 bases agree with TRBD2. The CDR3 is 14 amino acids. V trimming: 5 bases; J trimming: 8 bases; junction bases outside the gene matches: 5. The germline CDR1 and CDR2 sequences are LNHDA and SQIVND (reference sequence).